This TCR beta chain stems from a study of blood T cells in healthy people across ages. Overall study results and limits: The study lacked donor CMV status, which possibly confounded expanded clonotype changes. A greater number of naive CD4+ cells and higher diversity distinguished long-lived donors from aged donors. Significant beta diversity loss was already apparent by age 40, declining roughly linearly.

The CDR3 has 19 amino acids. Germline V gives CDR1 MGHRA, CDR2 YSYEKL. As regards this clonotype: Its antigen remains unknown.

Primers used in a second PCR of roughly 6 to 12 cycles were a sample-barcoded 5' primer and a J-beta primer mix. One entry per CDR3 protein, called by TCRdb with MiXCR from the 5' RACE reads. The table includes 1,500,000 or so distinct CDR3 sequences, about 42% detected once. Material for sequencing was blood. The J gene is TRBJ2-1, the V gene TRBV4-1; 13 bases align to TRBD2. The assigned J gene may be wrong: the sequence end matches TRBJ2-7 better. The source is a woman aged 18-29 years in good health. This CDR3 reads CASSQPGLAGQSSYNEQYF. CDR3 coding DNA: TGCGCCAGCAGCCAGCCGGGACTAGCGGGGCAAAGCTCCTACAATGAGCAGTACTTC.